A selection of T cell receptor beta chains follows, all from one sample in a study of blood T cell repertoires in COVID-19. Assay used: immunoSEQ multiplex PCR; TCRdb lists only in-frame clones, some missing. The table records approximately 160,000 clones, 80% of them present only once. The sequencing input was PBMCs or T cells enriched from blood (not recorded which). These receptors were collected from a man between 35 and 55 years old who had recovered from COVID-19. Both conserved end residues are part of each CDR3. The D gene is left open where the match is weak. The size entry is marked missing in some rows and otherwise reads once, few, many or a size class.

V gene	CDR3 length	J gene	D gene	clone size	CDR3 DNA	CDR3 protein
TRBV27	15	TRBJ1-1	TRBD1	-	TGTGCCAGCAGTCTATACGGGACAGCGGACACTGAAGCTTTCTTT	CASSLYGTADTEAFF
TRBV5-5	19	TRBJ2-3	TRBD2	-	TGTGCCAGCAGCCCACGCACCTTTACTAGCGGGGGACCCACAGATACGCAGTATTTT	CASSPRTFTSGGPTDTQYF
TRBV7-2	15	TRBJ2-3	-	-	TGTGCCAGCAGCTCAGACTACCTTCGGACAGATACGCAGTATTTT	CASSSDYLRTDTQYF
TRBV11-2	15	TRBJ1-1	-	-	TGTGCCAGCAGCTTTCGGGGGACGGGCAACACTGAAGCTTTCTTT	CASSFRGTGNTEAFF
TRBV5-6	18	TRBJ2-4	TRBD2	-	TGTGCCAGCAGCTTGGCGGCTAGCGGGGTTACCGGAGGGAGCATTCAGTACTTC	CASSLAASGVTGGSIQYF
TRBV5-1	16	TRBJ2-2	-	few	TGCGCCAGCTCCTCCCTCAGGCAGGGATCCACCGGGGAGCTGTTTTTT	CASSSLRQGSTGELFF
TRBV13	16	TRBJ1-4	-	-	TGTGCCAGCAGCTCGGCCATGACAGGACCGAAAGAAAAACTGTTTTTT	CASSSAMTGPKEKLFF
TRBV6-5	14	TRBJ1-5	-	-	TGTGCCAGCAGGGACAGTGATAGCAATCAGCCCCAGCATTTT	CASRDSDSNQPQHF
TRBV5-3	15	TRBJ2-1	TRBD2	-	TGTGCCAGAAGCTTGGGGCTAGCGGGGTACAATGAGCAGTTCTTC	CARSLGLAGYNEQFF
TRBV29-1	12	TRBJ1-4	-	-	TGCAGCGTTGAATCAGGGGACGAAAAACTGTTTTTT	CSVESGDEKLFF
TRBV29-1	13	TRBJ1-2	TRBD1	-	TGCAGCGTTGACGCAGGGGGCGCTTTGGGCTACACCTTC	CSVDAGGALGYTF
TRBV7-9	17	TRBJ1-4	TRBD1	-	TGTGCCAGCAGCTTATACTGGGACAGCCCGAATAATGAAAAACTGTTTTTT	CASSLYWDSPNNEKLFF
TRBV5-5	15	TRBJ2-7	-	few	TGTGCCAGCAGTTATTGGGCAGGGGTGACCTACGAGCAGTACTTC	CASSYWAGVTYEQYF
TRBV10-3	12	TRBJ2-5	-	-	TGTGCCATCAGTGAGAGGGGAGAGACCCAGTACTTC	CAISERGETQYF
TRBV29-1	12	TRBJ2-7	-	-	TGCAGCGTGGTGTTAGGGGCCTACGAGCAGTACTTC	CSVVLGAYEQYF
TRBV11-2	15	TRBJ2-1	-	once	TGTGCCAGCAGCTTAGGGGGGCTTAACTACAATGAGCAGTTCTTC	CASSLGGLNYNEQFF
TRBV18	15	TRBJ1-1	-	once	TGTGCCAGCTCACCACGGACAGCCCTCAACACTGAAGCTTTCTTT	CASSPRTALNTEAFF
TRBV5-1	14	TRBJ2-3	-	-	TGCGCCAGCAGCCAAGGACAGATCACAGATACGCAGTATTTT	CASSQGQITDTQYF
TRBV6-5	13	TRBJ1-1	-	-	TGTGCCAGCAGTTACTTCCGGAACACTGAAGCTTTCTTT	CASSYFRNTEAFF
TRBV6-2/TRBV6-3	15	TRBJ2-5	-	-	TGTGCCAGCAGTTTGGTCGGGGATGTGCGAGAGACCCAGTACTTC	CASSLVGDVRETQYF
TRBV19	17	TRBJ1-6	TRBD1	-	TGTGCCAGTAGTATAGAAATCAACAGGGGATTGAATTCACCCCTCCACTTT	CASSIEINRGLNSPLHF
TRBV2	14	TRBJ2-5	TRBD2	once	TGTGCCAGCAGTGGGACTAGCTCTTGGGAGACCCAGTACTTC	CASSGTSSWETQYF
TRBV7-2	13	TRBJ2-1	TRBD2	-	TGTGCCAGCAGCTGGGACCTAGCGGGGGGGCAGTTCTTC	CASSWDLAGGQFF
TRBV5-3	14	TRBJ1-5	TRBD1	-	TGTGCCAGAAGCGCAGACAGGGTAGGGCAGCCCCAGCATTTT	CARSADRVGQPQHF
TRBV14	13	TRBJ1-2	TRBD1	-	TGTGCCAGCAGCGAGGGACAGCTCTATGGCTACACCTTC	CASSEGQLYGYTF
TRBV19	13	TRBJ2-5	-	-	TGTGCCAGTAGTTTGAGTGACCAAGAGACCCAGTACTTC	CASSLSDQETQYF
TRBV11-3	16	TRBJ2-3	-	-	TGTGCCAGCAGCTTAGGAGGGCCCCTAGGCACAGATACGCAGTATTTT	CASSLGGPLGTDTQYF
TRBV27	15	TRBJ1-6	TRBD1	-	TGTGCCAGCAGTTTCTGGCAGGGGGATAATTCACCCCTCCACTTT	CASSFWQGDNSPLHF
TRBV5-1	16	TRBJ1-1	TRBD1	-	TGCGCCAGCAGCTTGAGGGGACAGGGGACGAACACTGAAGCTTTCTTT	CASSLRGQGTNTEAFF
TRBV27	14	TRBJ1-5	-	-	TGTGCCACCAAACGGTCAGGGAGCAATCAGCCCCAGCATTTT	CATKRSGSNQPQHF
TRBV15	14	TRBJ1-2	-	-	TGTGCCACCAGCAGAGATAGGAGGGCTGATGGCTACACCTTC	CATSRDRRADGYTF
TRBV5-8	14	TRBJ1-5	-	-	TGTGCCAGCAGCTTGGCGGGGGTTCGGCAGCCCCAGCATTTT	CASSLAGVRQPQHF
TRBV24-1	17	TRBJ1-5	TRBD1	few	TGTGCCACCAGTGCCGACCAGGGGGCGCGGAACAATCAGCCCCAGCATTTT	CATSADQGARNNQPQHF
TRBV5-8	15	TRBJ1-5	-	-	TGTGCCAGCAGCTCCGGGACAAGCAGCAATCAGCCCCAGCATTTT	CASSSGTSSNQPQHF
TRBV4-2	14	TRBJ1-5	-	-	TGTGCCAGCAGCCAAGCGCAGGGGAATCAGCCCCAGCATTTT	CASSQAQGNQPQHF
TRBV19	14	TRBJ1-2	-	-	TGTGCCAGTAGCGGGGACTTGATAGGGTATGGCTACACCTTC	CASSGDLIGYGYTF
TRBV11-3	13	TRBJ2-1	-	-	TGTGCCAGCAGCCTAGCAGGGGAGAAGGAGCAGTTCTTC	CASSLAGEKEQFF
TRBV30	17	TRBJ1-3	-	-	TGTGCCTGGAGTCTCCGGGACTGGGATCTCTCTGGAAACACCATATATTTT	CAWSLRDWDLSGNTIYF
TRBV9	12	TRBJ1-6	-	-	TGTGCCAGCAGCGTAGATTCATCACCCCTCCACTTT	CASSVDSSPLHF
TRBV30	14	TRBJ1-2	-	-	TGTGCCTGGAGTGTACAAAGCGTGGACTATGGCTACACCTTC	CAWSVQSVDYGYTF
TRBV9	16	TRBJ2-3	TRBD2	-	TGTGCCAGCAGCGAGGGGACTAGCGGACGGTGGGATACGCAGTATTTT	CASSEGTSGRWDTQYF
TRBV6-5	15	TRBJ1-2	TRBD1	-	TGTGCCAGCAGTTACGGAGGGACAGTTAAGTCTGGCTACACCTTC	CASSYGGTVKSGYTF
TRBV10-1	15	TRBJ2-2	-	-	TGCGCCAGCAGTGCGTCGGGGAGCCAGGCCGGGGAGCTGTTTTTT	CASSASGSQAGELFF
TRBV12-3/TRBV12-4	13	TRBJ2-7	TRBD1	-	TGTGCCAGCAGTTGGACAGGAACCTACGAGCAGTACTTC	CASSWTGTYEQYF
TRBV24-1	14	TRBJ1-3	-	once	TGTGCCACCAGTGATTCCGGCTCTGGAAACACCATATATTTT	CATSDSGSGNTIYF